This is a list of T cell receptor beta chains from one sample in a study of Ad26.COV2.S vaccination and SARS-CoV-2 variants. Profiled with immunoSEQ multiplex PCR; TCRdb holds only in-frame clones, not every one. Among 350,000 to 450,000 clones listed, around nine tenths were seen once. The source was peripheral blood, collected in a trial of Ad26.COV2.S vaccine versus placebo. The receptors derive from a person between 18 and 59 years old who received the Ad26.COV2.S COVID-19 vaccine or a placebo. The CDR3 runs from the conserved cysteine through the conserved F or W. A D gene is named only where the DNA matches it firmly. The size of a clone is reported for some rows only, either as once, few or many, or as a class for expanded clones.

cdr3_nt: TGTGCCAGCAGCATAGGTGGACAGGGGAAGTCCGAGCAGTACTTC
cdr3_aa: CASSIGGQGKSEQYF
clone_size: .
d_call: TRBD1
v_call: TRBV7-9
j_call: TRBJ2-7

cdr3_nt: TGTGCCAGCTCACTTTTAGCGGGAGACTACAATGAGCAGTTCTTC
cdr3_aa: CASSLLAGDYNEQFF
clone_size: .
d_call: TRBD2
v_call: TRBV18
j_call: TRBJ2-1

cdr3_nt: TGCAGTGCTAGAGTCCTAGATACGCAGTATTTT
cdr3_aa: CSARVLDTQYF
clone_size: .
d_call: .
v_call: TRBV20-1
j_call: TRBJ2-3

cdr3_nt: TGTGCCAGCAGCTTATTTCGGGGGGGAGACAGGGTCTACGAGCAGTACTTC
cdr3_aa: CASSLFRGGDRVYEQYF
clone_size: .
d_call: .
v_call: TRBV7-8
j_call: TRBJ2-7

cdr3_nt: TGTGCCAGTAGCCCCGCGGCAGCAGGGGTAGGTAGTGAAAAACTGTTTTTT
cdr3_aa: CASSPAAAGVGSEKLFF
clone_size: .
d_call: .
v_call: TRBV19
j_call: TRBJ1-4

cdr3_nt: TGCGCCAGCAGCCAAGTTGCCTCCCCCCCGAAGTATTTT
cdr3_aa: CASSQVASPPKYF
clone_size: .
d_call: .
v_call: TRBV4-1
j_call: TRBJ2-3

cdr3_nt: TGTGCCAGCAGCCCCTATAGCGCCGCCTTCGCGCAGTATTTT
cdr3_aa: CASSPYSAAFAQYF
clone_size: .
d_call: .
v_call: TRBV7-9
j_call: TRBJ2-3

cdr3_nt: TGTGCCAGCAGCTCGACAGGGGACTACGAGCAGTACTTC
cdr3_aa: CASSSTGDYEQYF
clone_size: .
d_call: TRBD1
v_call: TRBV7-9
j_call: TRBJ2-7

cdr3_nt: TGTGCCAGCAGCTTAGATAACAGAGGACAAGAGACCCAGTACTTC
cdr3_aa: CASSLDNRGQETQYF
clone_size: .
d_call: .
v_call: TRBV11-2
j_call: TRBJ2-5

cdr3_nt: TGTGCCAGCAGCAAGGCCGGGACTAGCGGGACCCCTAGCACAGATACGCAGTATTTT
cdr3_aa: CASSKAGTSGTPSTDTQYF
clone_size: .
d_call: .
v_call: TRBV21-1
j_call: TRBJ2-3

cdr3_nt: TGCGCCAGCAGCCAATCGGGACAGACGCGAGATACGCAGTATTTT
cdr3_aa: CASSQSGQTRDTQYF
clone_size: .
d_call: TRBD1
v_call: TRBV4-1
j_call: TRBJ2-3

cdr3_nt: TGTGCCAGCAGCCAAGGACAGAGCTATGGCTACACCTTC
cdr3_aa: CASSQGQSYGYTF
clone_size: .
d_call: .
v_call: TRBV14
j_call: TRBJ1-2

cdr3_nt: TGTGCCAGCAGTGCGGAGGTAGGCTACGAGCAGTACTTC
cdr3_aa: CASSAEVGYEQYF
clone_size: .
d_call: .
v_call: TRBV6-4
j_call: TRBJ2-7

cdr3_nt: TGTGCCAGCAGCCAAGAGGTCGGTTTAGGCTACACCTTC
cdr3_aa: CASSQEVGLGYTF
clone_size: .
d_call: .
v_call: TRBV4-2
j_call: TRBJ1-2

cdr3_nt: TGCGCCAGCAGCCCATCATCAGGGGGGCCTCCCTACGAGCAGTACTTC
cdr3_aa: CASSPSSGGPPYEQYF
clone_size: .
d_call: .
v_call: TRBV5-1
j_call: TRBJ2-7

cdr3_nt: TGCAGTGTGAACAGCTATGGCTACACCTTC
cdr3_aa: CSVNSYGYTF
clone_size: .
d_call: .
v_call: TRBV20-1
j_call: TRBJ1-2

cdr3_nt: TGTGCCAGCAGTTTTGTCGGACAGGGATCCTACGAGCAGTACTTC
cdr3_aa: CASSFVGQGSYEQYF
clone_size: few
d_call: TRBD1
v_call: TRBV28
j_call: TRBJ2-7

cdr3_nt: TGTGCCAGCAGTCTGGACAGGGGTGCAGATACGCAGTATTTT
cdr3_aa: CASSLDRGADTQYF
clone_size: .
d_call: TRBD1
v_call: TRBV6-5
j_call: TRBJ2-3

cdr3_nt: TGCGCCAGCAGCTCTCGGACAGGGGACAATGAGCAGTTCTTC
cdr3_aa: CASSSRTGDNEQFF
clone_size: .
d_call: TRBD1
v_call: TRBV5-1
j_call: TRBJ2-1

cdr3_nt: TGTGCCAGCAGCCAAGAAGGGGCTCCGGGGACCCAGTACTTC
cdr3_aa: CASSQEGAPGTQYF
clone_size: .
d_call: .
v_call: TRBV3-1/TRBV3-2
j_call: TRBJ2-5

cdr3_nt: TGTGCCAGCAGGCGTCCGGGTGCAGATACGCAGTATTTT
cdr3_aa: CASRRPGADTQYF
clone_size: once
d_call: .
v_call: TRBV12-3/TRBV12-4
j_call: TRBJ2-3

cdr3_nt: TGTGCCAGTAGAAGAAGCACACACACAGATACGCAGTATTTT
cdr3_aa: CASRRSTHTDTQYF
clone_size: .
d_call: .
v_call: TRBV19
j_call: TRBJ2-3

cdr3_nt: TGTGCCAGCTCCGGGCTAGCCTTCTACGAGCAGTACTTC
cdr3_aa: CASSGLAFYEQYF
clone_size: .
d_call: .
v_call: TRBV6-5
j_call: TRBJ2-7

cdr3_nt: TGTGCCAGCAGCCCAGTCGGTGGGAGGGAAAAACTGTTTTTT
cdr3_aa: CASSPVGGREKLFF
clone_size: .
d_call: .
v_call: TRBV7-2
j_call: TRBJ1-4

cdr3_nt: TGTGCCAGCAGCGCCACAGGTTCTTCCTACAATGAGCAGTTCTTC
cdr3_aa: CASSATGSSYNEQFF
clone_size: once
d_call: .
v_call: TRBV28
j_call: TRBJ2-1

cdr3_nt: TGTGCCAGCAGCTTAGGTGCGCGCTCAGATACGCAGTATTTT
cdr3_aa: CASSLGARSDTQYF
clone_size: .
d_call: .
v_call: TRBV7-2
j_call: TRBJ2-3

cdr3_nt: TGTGCCAGTAGCCGCTCATTCCTAGCGGGAGGCCCCTTCCACGAGCAGTACTTC
cdr3_aa: CASSRSFLAGGPFHEQYF
clone_size: .
d_call: TRBD2
v_call: TRBV19
j_call: TRBJ2-7

cdr3_nt: TGTGCCAGCAGCCGCCGGACAGGGGGCAGTGGCGGGGAGCTGTTTTTT
cdr3_aa: CASSRRTGGSGGELFF
clone_size: .
d_call: TRBD1
v_call: TRBV3-1/TRBV3-2
j_call: TRBJ2-2

cdr3_nt: TGTGCCAGCAGTTACGCGGGGGGGAGTGAAGCTTTCTTT
cdr3_aa: CASSYAGGSEAFF
clone_size: .
d_call: .
v_call: TRBV6-5
j_call: TRBJ1-1

cdr3_nt: TGTGCCAGTAGTCCGGGGGCCACTGAAGCTTTCTTT
cdr3_aa: CASSPGATEAFF
clone_size: .
d_call: .
v_call: TRBV19
j_call: TRBJ1-1

cdr3_nt: TGTGCCAGCAGCCAAGATGGTGGATCACCCCTCCACTTT
cdr3_aa: CASSQDGGSPLHF
clone_size: once
d_call: .
v_call: TRBV3-1/TRBV3-2
j_call: TRBJ1-6

cdr3_nt: TGTGCCAGCAGCGTCAGCGGGACAAGCACAGATACGCAGTATTTT
cdr3_aa: CASSVSGTSTDTQYF
clone_size: once
d_call: .
v_call: TRBV9
j_call: TRBJ2-3

cdr3_nt: TGTGCCAGCAGCCAACTAGAGGGTGAAAGTGAGCAGTTCTTC
cdr3_aa: CASSQLEGESEQFF
clone_size: .
d_call: .
v_call: TRBV3-1/TRBV3-2
j_call: TRBJ2-1

cdr3_nt: TGTGCCAGCAGTGAATTAGGCGCCAGGGGGCGCGGCCAGCCCCAGCATTTT
cdr3_aa: CASSELGARGRGQPQHF
clone_size: .
d_call: TRBD1
v_call: TRBV25-1
j_call: TRBJ1-5

cdr3_nt: TGTGCCAGTAGTATAGGGTCTGCAGGGCGTAACACTGAAGCTTTCTTT
cdr3_aa: CASSIGSAGRNTEAFF
clone_size: once
d_call: .
v_call: TRBV19
j_call: TRBJ1-1

cdr3_nt: TGTGCCAGCAGCTTGGAGAGGGTGAACACTGAAGCTTTCTTT
cdr3_aa: CASSLERVNTEAFF
clone_size: .
d_call: .
v_call: TRBV5-4
j_call: TRBJ1-1

cdr3_nt: TGTGCCAGCACCGGCAGGGATGAGTACTACGAGCAGTACTTC
cdr3_aa: CASTGRDEYYEQYF
clone_size: .
d_call: .
v_call: TRBV5-6
j_call: TRBJ2-7

cdr3_nt: TGTGCCAGCAGTTTAAATCCGGCGGGAGGGTACGAGCAGTACTTC
cdr3_aa: CASSLNPAGGYEQYF
clone_size: .
d_call: TRBD2
v_call: TRBV27
j_call: TRBJ2-7

cdr3_nt: TGTGCCAGCAGCAACTCGGCTAGCGGGAGGTCTTACGGGGAGCTGTTTTTT
cdr3_aa: CASSNSASGRSYGELFF
clone_size: .
d_call: .
v_call: TRBV21-1
j_call: TRBJ2-2

cdr3_nt: TGCAGCGTTGATTTTGGGGGGTACCAGACCCAGTACTTC
cdr3_aa: CSVDFGGYQTQYF
clone_size: .
d_call: .
v_call: TRBV29-1
j_call: TRBJ2-5

cdr3_nt: TGCGCCAGCAGCTCTCAACCGGGACAGGGAAGGGAGACCCAGTACTTC
cdr3_aa: CASSSQPGQGRETQYF
clone_size: once
d_call: TRBD1
v_call: TRBV5-1
j_call: TRBJ2-5

cdr3_nt: TGTGCCAGTCTTGGACCTCCCCCTTACTACAATGAGCAGTTCTTC
cdr3_aa: CASLGPPPYYNEQFF
clone_size: .
d_call: .
v_call: TRBV6-5
j_call: TRBJ2-1

cdr3_nt: TGTGCCAGCAGCAGACAGGGGATCTACGAGCAGTACTTC
cdr3_aa: CASSRQGIYEQYF
clone_size: .
d_call: TRBD1
v_call: TRBV6-5
j_call: TRBJ2-7

cdr3_nt: TGTGCCAGCAGCTTGATGCGGCGGGCACTGTTTTTT
cdr3_aa: CASSLMRRALFF
clone_size: .
d_call: .
v_call: TRBV5-8
j_call: TRBJ2-2

cdr3_nt: TGTGCCAGCAGTTTACTAGCGGGAGTGGTTGAGACCCAGTACTTC
cdr3_aa: CASSLLAGVVETQYF
clone_size: once
d_call: TRBD2
v_call: TRBV28
j_call: TRBJ2-5

cdr3_nt: TGTGCCATCCGGTCCGGGGACAGGCTGCATCAGCCCCAGCATTTT
cdr3_aa: CAIRSGDRLHQPQHF
clone_size: .
d_call: TRBD1
v_call: TRBV19
j_call: TRBJ1-5

cdr3_nt: TGTGCCTGGAGTAGTAAGCGGGGCTACAATGAGCAGTTCTTC
cdr3_aa: CAWSSKRGYNEQFF
clone_size: .
d_call: TRBD2
v_call: TRBV30
j_call: TRBJ2-1

cdr3_nt: TGTGCCAGCAGTGCCCCCACCTCTACAGGGGTGGCAAATTCACCCCTCCACTTT
cdr3_aa: CASSAPTSTGVANSPLHF
clone_size: .
d_call: TRBD1
v_call: TRBV6-1
j_call: TRBJ1-6

cdr3_nt: TGTGCCAGCAGCTTGATCCGGGACTTTAGCACAGATACGCAGTATTTT
cdr3_aa: CASSLIRDFSTDTQYF
clone_size: once
d_call: .
v_call: TRBV5-6
j_call: TRBJ2-3

cdr3_nt: TGTGCCAGCAGTCTAGCGGGAGACTTCCCCGGGGAGCTGTTTTTT
cdr3_aa: CASSLAGDFPGELFF
clone_size: .
d_call: TRBD2
v_call: TRBV6-5
j_call: TRBJ2-2

cdr3_nt: TGTGCCAGCAGCTTAGCTGGCCCCTACGAGACCCAGTACTTC
cdr3_aa: CASSLAGPYETQYF
clone_size: .
d_call: .
v_call: TRBV7-2
j_call: TRBJ2-5

cdr3_nt: TGTGCCAGCAGTTCTAGCGGGACAGAGCAGTTCTTC
cdr3_aa: CASSSSGTEQFF
clone_size: few
d_call: TRBD2
v_call: TRBV28
j_call: TRBJ2-1